This T cell receptor beta chain was captured by sequencing in a study of T cells in Graves' hyperthyroidism and ophthalmopathy. Study overall: Sampling of peripheral blood happened at initial diagnosis, prior to any treatment.

In its sample, this clonotype was seen many times. Amplification of TCR beta CDR3 regions was performed using RNA transcripts as template. Primed by the HTBI set, a first-round RT-PCR was run on the TCR CDR3. Each CDR3 protein is one row after TCRdb ran MiXCR on the multiplex PCR reads. The sample gives more than 350,000 distinct CDR3 sequences, 15% of which show up once; approximately 19% is in the top ten. This CDR3 comprises 15 residues. V lost 3 bases to trimming and J lost 7 bases; unmatched junction nucleotides: 6. Germline CDR1 KGHDR, CDR2 SFDVKD. Orbital computed tomography, thyroid ultrasound, serum thyroxine and TRAb, and clinical symptoms together informed the diagnoses. 8.5 to 10 ml of fresh peripheral blood supplied the PBMCs.

The sequencing sample was made of blood. This clonotype was sampled from a woman aged 55-69 years with Graves' ophthalmopathy. The chain is built from TRBV24-1 and TRBJ1-5; 9 positions agree with TRBD1. CDR3 residues: CATSDPGQGGQPQHF. CDR3 DNA sequence: TGTGCCACCAGTGATCCGGGACAGGGTGGCCAGCCCCAGCATTTT.